This entry lists 21 T cell receptor beta chains sequenced from one sample in a study of response to subunit inactivated influenza vaccine. Via MiXCR, TCRdb re-called the RT-PCR reads, giving one row per CDR3 protein. Among over 150,000 distinct CDR3 sequences listed, 11% were seen once. This sample comprised non-naive T cells sorted from PBMCs, obtained 40 to 50 days after vaccination. The receptors here all came from a man aged 50 to 59 who received an inactivated influenza vaccine.

In nucleotides, the CDR3 is TGTGCCAGCAGCCTCAGGGGGCCCTCCCTTCACTACGAGCAGTACTTC. It yields the protein CASSLRGPSLHYEQYF. The V call is TRBV7-8, the J call TRBJ2-7, with 8 nucleotides matching TRBD1. The ends lost 5 bases at V and 3 bases at J; junction bases unmatched: 12. This CDR3 has 16 residues. Germline lookup yields CDR1 SGHVS and CDR2 FQNEAQ. The full variable domain, its missing parts supplied by reference TRBV7-8 and TRBJ2-7, is GAGVSQSPRYKVAKRGQDVALRCDPISGHVSLFWYQQALGQGPEFLTYFQNEAQLDKSGLPSDRFFAERPEGSVSTLKIQRTQQEDSAVYLCASSLRGPSLHYEQYFGPGTRLTVT.

This clonotype was counted at least ten times. V gene TRBV5-5 combines with J gene TRBJ1-4, with 8 nucleotides matching TRBD1. V shed 3 bases and J 0 bases; nucleotides not matched to a gene: 4. The CDR3 is 16 amino acids. The germline V gene has CDR1 SGHKS and CDR2 YYEKEE (reference sequence). The CDR3 loop reads CASSSQGAPTNEKLFF. CDR3 DNA sequence: TGTGCCAGCAGCTCGCAGGGGGCACCAACTAATGAAAAACTGTTTTTT. The full variable domain, completed using reference TRBV5-5 and TRBJ1-4, is DAGVTQSPTHLIKTRGQQVTLRCSPISGHKSVSWYQQVLGQGPQFIFQYYEKEERGRGNFPDRFSARQFPNYSSELNVNALLLGDSALYLCASSSQGAPTNEKLFFGSGTQLSVL.

Ten or more counts support this clonotype. The chain uses TRBV20-1 and TRBJ2-7, with 8 bases that match TRBD1. CDR3 length equals 17 residues. Germline CDR1 and CDR2: DFQATT and SNEGSKA (reference sequence). Unmatched junction bases numbered 14, after V lost 2 bases and J lost 2 bases. CDR3: CSARPYRRTGIAYEQYF. For the CDR3, the DNA is TGCAGTGCTAGACCGTACCGTAGGACAGGGATCGCCTACGAGCAGTACTTC.

This clonotype was counted a few times. V usage is TRBV12-3 or TRBV12-4 and J usage is TRBJ2-7; the match to TRBD1 covers 8 bases. The CDR3 consists of 20 residues. Trimming removed 5 bases from V and 0 bases from J; junction bases left unmatched: 21. The CDR3 sequence is CASSPLRTGLLKGHSYEQYF. For the CDR3, the DNA is TGTGCCAGCAGTCCACTACGGACAGGGTTATTGAAAGGCCACTCCTACGAGCAGTACTTC.

As to this clonotype: Possible read error: a much larger clone is one base away. This sequence joins TRBV11-2 and TRBJ2-4; TRBD2 matches 12 bases. The CDR3 is 18 amino acids. Germline-derived CDR1 and CDR2 are SGHAT and FQNNGV. V lost 4 bases to trimming and J lost 3 bases; unmatched junction nucleotides: 10. CDR3 in amino acids: CASSSRLAGELVKNIQYF. Here the CDR3 DNA reads TGTGCCAGCAGCTCTCGACTAGCGGGAGAACTAGTCAAAAACATTCAGTACTTC.

The chain has TRBV6-2 or TRBV6-3 and TRBJ2-1; D remains unclear. This CDR3 has 15 residues. V lost 2 bases, J lost 1 base, and 9 bases lay in between. Looked up from germline, CDR1 is MNHEY and CDR2 is SVGEGT. The CDR3 protein is CASSYPLGSYNEQFF. The CDR3 region has the DNA TGTGCCAGCAGTTACCCTCTGGGTTCCTACAATGAGCAGTTCTTC.

This clonotype was counted only a few times. The CDR3, as DNA: TGTGCCAGCAGCTTAGCCGGGACAGGGGTAAACGAGCAGTACTTC. It is translated as CASSLAGTGVNEQYF. V and J are TRBV7-9 and TRBJ2-7, with 10 nucleotides matching TRBD1. V gave up 0 bases and J gave up 5 bases; unmatched junction bases: 4. Germline loops: CDR1 SEHNR, CDR2 FQNEAQ (reference sequence). The CDR3 has 15 amino acids.

About this clonotype itself: This clone may be a read error of a much larger clone one base away. J is TRBJ2-7 and V is TRBV5-1, with 7 bases identical to TRBD2. In germline, CDR1 is SGHRS, CDR2 YFSETQ. The CDR3 spans 16 residues. J lost 4 bases, V lost 4 bases, and 14 bases had no gene match. The CDR3 coding sequence is TGCGCCAGCAGCCCCGGGGGGAGGACTTCCGCTTACGAGCAGTACTTC. This codes for CASSPGGRTSAYEQYF.

V is TRBV20-1 and J is TRBJ2-7, with TRBD1 identical over 7 bases. The junction had 24 bases not matched to a gene; V was cut back by 0 bases and J by 7 bases. CDR3 length: 19 amino acids. The germline CDR1 and CDR2 sequences are DFQATT and SNEGSKA (reference sequence). As DNA, the CDR3 is TGCAGTGCTAGAGATCGGGTACCTCCCACAGGGGTGGGTACTGAAGAGCAGTACTTC. Protein: CSARDRVPPTGVGTEEQYF.

The rearrangement joins TRBV3-1 to TRBJ2-5; D gene unclear. The CDR3 totals 14 residues. From germline, CDR1 is LGHDT and CDR2 YNNKEL (reference sequence). Trimming left V 4 bases short and J 2 bases short, with 11 bases between. The CDR3 DNA reads TGTGCCAGCAGCCGCATGTTAGCTCAAGAGACCCAGTACTTC. Its protein is CASSRMLAQETQYF.

This clonotype turned up a few times. The rearrangement uses TRBV28 and TRBJ2-7; 10 nucleotides agree with TRBD1. There are 13 residues in the CDR3. The J segment lost 7 bases and the V segment lost 6 bases, leaving 6 bases of the junction unmatched. Germline lookup yields CDR1 MDHEN and CDR2 SYDVKM. CDR3: CASRRQGAREQYF. In DNA form, the CDR3 reads TGTGCCAGCAGGCGACAGGGGGCGCGAGAGCAGTACTTC.

The sample holds many counts of this clonotype. The chain joins TRBV12-3 or TRBV12-4 to TRBJ2-7; TRBD1 agrees at 8 bases. After removal of 4 bases from V and 7 bases from J, the junction contained 9 bases not matched to a gene. CDR3 length equals 14 residues. In nucleotides, the CDR3 is TGTGCCAGCAGTTCATCCGGACAGGGCCGGGAGCAGTACTTC. Amino acids: CASSSSGQGREQYF.

This clonotype was picked up a small number of times. This chain links TRBV27 with TRBJ1-6; TRBD1 matches at 8 bases. The CDR3 covers 15 residues. CDR1 MNHEY and CDR2 SMNVEV come from the germline V gene (reference sequence). The J segment lost 10 bases and the V segment lost 5 bases, leaving 10 bases of the junction unmatched. The CDR3 region is CASSVTGVGGSPLHF. The CDR3 nucleotides are TGTGCCAGCAGTGTGACAGGGGTCGGGGGATCACCCCTCCACTTT.

This clonotype has ten or more counts. This rearrangement joins TRBV7-2 to TRBJ2-6; a possible D gene is TRBD2 (6 bases). The CDR3 sequence is 15 residues long. From germline, CDR1 is SGHTA and CDR2 FQGNSA. V was cut by 5 bases and J by 4 bases, with 12 bases left in between. In nucleotides, the CDR3 is TGTGCCAGCAGCAATAGCGGTTCCGGGGCCAACGTCCTGACTTTC. This translates into CASSNSGSGANVLTF.

This clonotype was detected only a few times. CDR3 coding DNA: TGTGCCAGCAGCTTAGCCCAGACGGGGGGAACGGAGACCCAGTACTTC. It specifies CASSLAQTGGTETQYF. V and J are TRBV7-9 and TRBJ2-5, with 7 positions matching TRBD2. The CDR3 spans 16 residues. V shed 0 bases, J shed 5 bases, and the junction held 9 bases outside the gene matches. Germline CDR1 and CDR2: SEHNR and FQNEAQ (reference sequence).

The rearrangement uses TRBV7-8 and TRBJ2-2, with D unresolved. The V gene lost 7 bases and the J gene lost 13 bases, with 22 bases spanning the gap. The CDR3 is made up of 14 amino acids. Germline CDR1 SGHVS, CDR2 FQNEAQ. The CDR3: CASTLDLLSGGLFF. CDR3 DNA: TGTGCCAGCACCCTTGATCTGCTGAGTGGTGGGCTGTTTTTT.

For this clonotype: This may arise from a read error, as a much more abundant clone is one base away. The chain recombines TRBV5-6 with TRBJ1-5; weak D call: TRBD1 (6 bases). The CDR3 length is 14 residues. Germline-derived CDR1 and CDR2 are SGHDT and YYEEEE. V shed 3 bases and J shed 6 bases, with 13 bases lying between them. CDR3 loop: CASSSKGGVQPQHF. DNA for the CDR3: TGTGCCAGCAGCTCAAAGGGGGGGGTTCAGCCCCAGCATTTT.

This clonotype has a handful of counts. V and J are TRBV14 and TRBJ1-2; D is uncertain. Germline CDR1 reads SGHDN; CDR2 reads FVKESK. Deletions cut 4 bases from V and 0 bases from J, with 12 bases between. CDR3 length: 15 residues. The CDR3 nucleotides are TGTGCCAGCAGCCCATGGCCGGGCGCTAACTATGGCTACACCTTC. Its translation is CASSPWPGANYGYTF.

This clonotype was picked up many times. The chain combines TRBV5-1 with TRBJ2-5; 8 bases agree with TRBD2. V shed 4 bases and J 4 bases; nucleotides not matched to a gene: 6. CDR1 and CDR2 (germline): SGHRS, YFSETQ. CDR3 length: 14 residues. CDR3 in amino acids: CASSLSGERETQYF. For the CDR3, the DNA is TGCGCCAGCAGCCTTAGCGGGGAGCGAGAGACCCAGTACTTC.

J is TRBJ2-2 and V is TRBV5-3, with 7 bases fitting TRBD1. TRBV5-3 is flagged as an ORF with uncertain function. This CDR3 comprises 16 residues. The V segment lost 4 bases and the J segment 2 bases; nucleotides outside the gene matches: 8. CDR3 residues: CARSMYRGRNTGELFF. In DNA, the CDR3 is TGTGCCAGAAGCATGTACAGGGGCCGAAACACCGGGGAGCTGTTTTTT.

There are a few counts of this clonotype. The chain uses TRBV6-2 or TRBV6-3 and TRBJ2-7, with D unresolved. CDR3 length: 12 residues. V was pared by 5 bases and J by 6 bases, with 11 bases between. Germline values: CDR1 MNHEY, CDR2 SVGEGT. The CDR3 sequence: CASSPAFVEQYF. CDR3 DNA sequence: TGTGCCAGCAGTCCGGCTTTCGTCGAGCAGTACTTC.